The 2 T cell receptor beta chains listed next were all sequenced from one sample in a study of tissue T cells after allogeneic stem cell transplantation. Produced via immunoSEQ multiplex PCR; TCRdb's table is partial and in-frame only. The repertoire holds about 6,300 clones, with 70% as singletons. The sample here was tissue from the rectum, taken at autopsy. The receptor source for this set is a woman between 18 and 55 years old with breast cancer.

The chain has TRBV24-1 and TRBJ2-7; D is uncertain. The CDR3 spans 11 residues. The germline CDR1 and CDR2 sequences are KGHDR and SFDVKD. Trimming left V 7 bases short and J 4 bases short, with 7 bases between. The CDR3 region is CATSLGYEQYF. The CDR3 DNA sequence: TGTGCCACCAGCCTGGGATACGAGCAGTACTTC.

This chain connects TRBV28 to TRBJ2-5; 7 bases match TRBD2. The CDR3 has 15 residues. CDR1 MDHEN and CDR2 SYDVKM come from the germline V gene. With V trimmed by 5 bases and J by 4 bases, 10 bases remained unmatched. The CDR3 DNA reads as TGTGCCAGCAGTCCGACCGATGCGGGAGCAGAGACCCAGTACTTC. It codes for CASSPTDAGAETQYF.